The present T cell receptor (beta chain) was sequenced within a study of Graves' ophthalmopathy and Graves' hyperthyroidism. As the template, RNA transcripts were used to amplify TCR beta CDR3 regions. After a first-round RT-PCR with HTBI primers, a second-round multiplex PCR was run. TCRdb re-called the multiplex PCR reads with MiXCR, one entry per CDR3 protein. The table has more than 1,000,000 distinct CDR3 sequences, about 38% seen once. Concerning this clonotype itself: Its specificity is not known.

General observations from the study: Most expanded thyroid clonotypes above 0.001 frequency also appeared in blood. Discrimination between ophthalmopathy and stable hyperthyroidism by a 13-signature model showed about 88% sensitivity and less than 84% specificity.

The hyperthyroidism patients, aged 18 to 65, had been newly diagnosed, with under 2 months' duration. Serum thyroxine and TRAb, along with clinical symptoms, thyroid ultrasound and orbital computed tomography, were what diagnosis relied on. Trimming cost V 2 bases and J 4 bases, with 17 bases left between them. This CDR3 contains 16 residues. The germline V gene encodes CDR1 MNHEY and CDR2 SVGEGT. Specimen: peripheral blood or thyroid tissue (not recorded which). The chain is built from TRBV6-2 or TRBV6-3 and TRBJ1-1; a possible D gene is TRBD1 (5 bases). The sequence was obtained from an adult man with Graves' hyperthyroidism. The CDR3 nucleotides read TGTGCCAGCAGTTACCGAGGCGGGGCGTCGGTCACTGAAGCTTTCTTT. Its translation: CASSYRGGASVTEAFF.